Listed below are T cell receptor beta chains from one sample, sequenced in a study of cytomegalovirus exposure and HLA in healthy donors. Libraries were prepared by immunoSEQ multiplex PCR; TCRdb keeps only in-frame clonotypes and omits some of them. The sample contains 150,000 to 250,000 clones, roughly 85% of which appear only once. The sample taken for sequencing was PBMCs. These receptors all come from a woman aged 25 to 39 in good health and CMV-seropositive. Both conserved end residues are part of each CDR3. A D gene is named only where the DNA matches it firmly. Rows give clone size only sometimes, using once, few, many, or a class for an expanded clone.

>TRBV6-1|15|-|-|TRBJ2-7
CASSVQVANSYEQYF
TGTGCCAGCAGTGTGCAGGTAGCGAACTCCTACGAGCAGTACTTC
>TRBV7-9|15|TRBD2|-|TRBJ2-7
CASSPGEGYSYEQYF
TGTGCCAGCAGCCCCGGGGAGGGATACTCCTACGAGCAGTACTTC
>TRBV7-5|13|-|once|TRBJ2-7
CARSPRTHHEQYF
TGTGCCAGAAGCCCCAGGACACACCACGAGCAGTACTTC
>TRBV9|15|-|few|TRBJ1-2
CASSEGSGWEQGYTF
TGTGCCAGCAGCGAGGGGTCGGGCTGGGAACAAGGCTACACCTTC
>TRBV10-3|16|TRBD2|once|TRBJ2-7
CASHSGLAVSSYEQYF
TGTGCCTCCCACTCTGGGCTAGCGGTGAGCTCCTACGAGCAGTACTTC
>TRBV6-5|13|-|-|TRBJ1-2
CASSYDRNYGYTF
TGTGCCAGCAGTTACGACAGAAACTATGGCTACACCTTC
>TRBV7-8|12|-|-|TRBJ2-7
CASSSPGHEQYF
TGTGCCAGCAGCAGCCCAGGCCACGAGCAGTACTTC
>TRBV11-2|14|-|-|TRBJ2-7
CASSLEAGVYEQYF
TGTGCCAGCAGCTTAGAGGCAGGGGTCTACGAGCAGTACTTC
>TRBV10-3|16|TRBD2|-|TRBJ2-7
CAISEGLAGGPYEQYF
TGTGCCATCAGTGAAGGACTAGCGGGAGGCCCCTACGAGCAGTACTTC
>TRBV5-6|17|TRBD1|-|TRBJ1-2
CASSLGRQGRGRYGYTF
TGTGCCAGCAGCTTGGGACGACAGGGTAGGGGCCGGTATGGCTACACCTTC
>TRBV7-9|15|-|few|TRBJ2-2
CASSSGQTNTGELFF
TGTGCCAGCAGCTCCGGACAGACTAACACCGGGGAGCTGTTTTTT
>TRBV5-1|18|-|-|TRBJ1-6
CASSLVAAGVSYNSPLHF
TGCGCCAGCAGCTTGGTGGCAGCCGGAGTCTCCTATAATTCACCCCTCCACTTT
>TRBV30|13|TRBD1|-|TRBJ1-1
CAWSVDRGTEAFF
TGTGCCTGGAGTGTTGACAGGGGCACTGAAGCTTTCTTT
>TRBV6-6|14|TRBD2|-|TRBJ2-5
CASSGGGASETQYF
TGTGCCAGCAGCGGCGGGGGGGCCTCGGAGACCCAGTACTTC
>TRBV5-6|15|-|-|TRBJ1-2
CASSLAPTANYGYTF
TGTGCCAGCAGCTTGGCTCCGACAGCTAACTATGGCTACACCTTC
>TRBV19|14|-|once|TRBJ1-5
CASSIAGSSQPQHF
TGTGCCAGTAGTATCGCAGGGTCCAGTCAGCCCCAGCATTTT
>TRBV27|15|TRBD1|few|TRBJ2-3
CASTPTGLLTDTQYF
TGTGCCAGCACCCCGACAGGGCTTTTGACAGATACGCAGTATTTT
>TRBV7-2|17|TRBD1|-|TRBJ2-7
CASSLTQGVVTAYEQYF
TGTGCCAGCAGCTTGACGCAGGGGGTAGTTACAGCCTACGAGCAGTACTTC
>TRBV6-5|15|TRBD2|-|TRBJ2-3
CASSPGGRAADTQYF
TGTGCCAGCAGTCCTGGCGGGAGGGCCGCAGATACGCAGTATTTT
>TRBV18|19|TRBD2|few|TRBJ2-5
CASSRNTLGEREEKETQYF
TGTGCCAGCTCACGGAATACCCTGGGGGAGCGGGAGGAAAAAGAGACCCAGTACTTC
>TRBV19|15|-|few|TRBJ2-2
CASSSRGVRTGELFF
TGTGCCAGTAGTTCCAGGGGGGTTCGGACCGGGGAGCTGTTTTTT
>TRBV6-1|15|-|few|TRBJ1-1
CASSPYREGRTEAFF
TGTGCCAGCAGTCCCTACAGGGAGGGTAGGACTGAAGCTTTCTTT
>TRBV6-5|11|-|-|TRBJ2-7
CASGLNDEQYF
TGTGCCAGCGGACTAAATGACGAGCAGTACTTC
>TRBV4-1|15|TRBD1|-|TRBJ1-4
CASSQLTGGNEKLFF
TGCGCCAGCAGCCAACTCACAGGGGGTAATGAAAAACTGTTTTTT
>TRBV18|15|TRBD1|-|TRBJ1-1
CASSRRQGDGSEAFF
TGTGCCAGCTCACGCCGACAGGGCGACGGATCTGAAGCTTTCTTT
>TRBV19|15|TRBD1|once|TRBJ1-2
CASLDRDSNRYGYTF
TGTGCCTCCTTAGATCGGGACAGCAATCGGTATGGCTACACCTTC
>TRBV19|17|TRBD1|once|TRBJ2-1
CASSITGVMTSYNEQFF
TGTGCCAGTAGTATAACAGGGGTAATGACCTCCTACAATGAGCAGTTCTTC
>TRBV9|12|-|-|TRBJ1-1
CASSVAQTEAFF
TGTGCCAGCAGCGTAGCCCAAACTGAAGCTTTCTTT